This entry describes one TCR beta chain. Its antigen is still unknown. The CDR3 totals 12 residues. Per the germline V gene, CDR1 is SQVTM and CDR2 is ANQGSEA. It was by 5' RACE with UMI labels that the TRB cDNA libraries were prepared. TCRdb reprocessed the 5' RACE reads; each CDR3 protein has one entry and no DNA is given. The data include about 66,000 distinct CDR3 sequences; the top ten clones carry around 4%. Phenotypically, naive CD8+ T cells corresponded to CD45RO-CCR7+CD27+CD95-. The data derive from a study of CXCR3-negative and CXCR3-positive naive CD8 T cells. The study, taken as a whole, reports: Whereas memory cells differed, naive CXCR3-negative and CXCR3-positive cells shared similar TRBV-TRBJ usage. Naive CXCR3-positive cells had TRB CDR3s more hydrophobic than those of CXCR3-negative naive cells. In cryopreserved cells, CXCR3 expression partially decreased, and fresh PBMCs were used in most assays.

The rearrangement links TRBV29-1 to TRBJ1-3; the D call of TRBD1 rests on TCRdb alone, since no DNA is present to check it. Material for sequencing was naive CXCR3- CD8+ T cells from blood. Subset in this sample: CD45RO-CCR7+CD27+CD95- naive CD8+ T cells lacking CXCR3 (TNR3-). The sequence was collected from a human donor in good health. Some clones in this sample may be carry-over from other donors' samples. CDR3 amino acids: CSVRQGGNTIYF.